The 15 T cell receptor beta chains given below trace back to one sample, sequenced in a study of shared clonotypes between healthy human individuals. Only in-frame clones appear in the TCRdb table, and some are missing; sequencing was by immunoSEQ multiplex PCR. The sample contains some 490,000 clones, approximately 82% of which appear only once. Material: PBMCs. The source of these receptors is a middle-aged woman in good health. Some clones in this sample may be carry-over from other donors' samples.

About this clone: This likely came from a read error, as a far larger clone is one base away. This sequence joins TRBV18 and TRBJ2-7, with D unresolved. Germline assignment: CDR1 KGHSH and CDR2 LQKENI. The CDR3 covers 14 residues. The CDR3 is CASSPPGFLYGQYF. In DNA, the CDR3 is TGTGCCAGCTCACCACCGGGTTTCCTCTACGGGCAGTACTTC. Full variable domain (rest looked up from reference TRBV18 and TRBJ2-7): NAGVMQNPRHLVRRRGQEARLRCSPMKGHSHVYWYRQLPEEGLKFMVYLQKENIIDESGMPKERFSAEFPKEGPSILRIQQVVRGDSAAYFCASSPPGFLYGQYFGPGTRLTVT.

The chain uses TRBV4-3 and TRBJ2-4, with TRBD1 matching 9 bases. Germline V gene lookup returns CDR1 LGHNA and CDR2 YSLEER. The junction had 6 bases not matched to a gene; V was cut back by 1 base and J by 2 bases. The CDR3 runs 17 residues. As DNA, the CDR3 is TGCGCCAGCAGCCAAGCCGGACAGGGGTGGACCAAAAACATTCAGTACTTC. It specifies CASSQAGQGWTKNIQYF.

This chain joins TRBV7-2 and TRBJ2-1; D gene ambiguous. Trimming took off 6 bases at V and 4 bases at J, with 19 bases between the two ends. The CDR3 totals 16 residues. Per germline, CDR1 SGHTA and CDR2 FQGNSA. The CDR3 nucleotides are TGTGCCAGCAGTCAAACGTTCCAACCAACTTACAATGAGCAGTTCTTC. It specifies CASSQTFQPTYNEQFF.

The V and J genes are TRBV28 and TRBJ1-2; D not resolved. Germline V gives CDR1 MDHEN, CDR2 SYDVKM. The V gene lost 7 bases and the J gene lost 4 bases, with 13 bases spanning the gap. The CDR3 covers 13 residues. As DNA, the CDR3 is TGTGCCAGCATCGGGAGCAGGCTCTATGGCTACACCTTC. Translated: CASIGSRLYGYTF.

This clone has a single count. The chain has TRBV11-1 and TRBJ2-7, with 8 bases matching TRBD1. The CDR3 length is 14 residues. Per the germline V gene, CDR1 is SGHAT and CDR2 is FQDESV (reference sequence). Germline trimming cut 5 bases from V and 7 bases from J; bases unmatched to any gene: 10. The CDR3: CASSTRTGSGEQYF. The CDR3 DNA sequence: TGTGCCAGCAGCACCCGGACAGGGTCGGGTGAGCAGTACTTC.

This sequence joins TRBV7-2 and TRBJ2-7; D unresolved. V was clipped by 4 bases and J by 7 bases, with 11 bases between them. The CDR3 is 12 residues long. Per the germline V gene, CDR1 is SGHTA and CDR2 is FQGNSA. The CDR3 here is CASSSINLEQYF. In nucleotides, the CDR3 is TGTGCCAGCAGCTCCATCAATCTGGAGCAGTACTTC.

For the CDR3, the DNA is TGTGCCACCCGGGACGACTCCTACAATGAGCAGTTCTTC. Protein product: CATRDDSYNEQFF. The genes are TRBV2 and TRBJ2-1; D assignment may be TRBD1 or TRBD2 (5 bases each). Germline assignment: CDR1 SNHLY and CDR2 FYNNEI. Between the trimmed V and J ends, which lost 10 bases and 0 bases, there was a span of 10 bases. The CDR3 consists of 13 residues.

Comments on this clone: An end of the junction differs from the germline gene, which may be a read error. CDR3 in amino acids: CATGSAITDTQYF. The CDR3 nucleotides are TGTGCCACCGGCAGCGCGATAACAGATACGCAGTATTTT. The gene calls are TRBV15 and TRBJ2-3; D ambiguous. Germline assignment: CDR1 LNHNV and CDR2 YYDKDF (reference sequence). This CDR3 is 13 amino acids long.

The chain employs TRBV29-1 and TRBJ1-2; 8 bases line up with TRBD1. The CDR3 is 16 amino acids. J was trimmed by 7 bases and V by 6 bases; bases with no gene match: 19. Germline assignment: CDR1 SQVTM and CDR2 ANQGSEA. The CDR3 is CSVATGTGGGYGGYTF. The CDR3 nucleotides are TGCAGCGTAGCGACCGGGACAGGTGGTGGGTATGGTGGCTACACCTTC.

CDR3 coding DNA: TGTGCCACCAGCAGAGATTCTTCGGGGGGACTAGCCCAATTCTTC. Its translation is CATSRDSSGGLAQFF. V gene TRBV15 combines with J gene TRBJ2-1; 9 positions agree with TRBD2. Trimming took 0 bases from V and 16 from J; bases not matched to a gene: 13. Germline values: CDR1 LNHNV, CDR2 YYDKDF (reference sequence). The length of the CDR3 is 15 residues.

V and J are TRBV7-9 and TRBJ1-2; 10 bases fit TRBD1. V was clipped by 5 bases and J by 12 bases; unmatched bases: 12. This CDR3 region has 14 residues. The germline V gene encodes CDR1 SEHNR and CDR2 FQNEAQ (reference sequence). The chain's CDR3 is CASSPTGDRGADTF. CDR3 bases: TGTGCCAGCAGCCCGACGGGGGACAGGGGAGCAGACACCTTC.

V gene TRBV10-3 combines with J gene TRBJ2-2; 10 bases map to TRBD1. This CDR3 has 15 amino acids. The germline V gene has CDR1 ENHRY and CDR2 SYGVKD. With V trimmed by 4 bases and J by 4 bases, 3 bases remained unmatched. The CDR3 loop is CAISGQGAITGELFF. The CDR3 region has the DNA TGTGCCATCAGTGGACAGGGGGCTATCACCGGGGAGCTGTTTTTT.

CDR3 coding DNA: TGTGCCAGCAGCTACCTGGGGGGGCGGCAAGAGACCCAGTACTTC. Protein: CASSYLGGRQETQYF. The rearrangement links TRBV11-1 to TRBJ2-5, with a tentative D call TRBD2 (7 bases). The CDR3 is 15 residues long. Trimming left V 4 bases short and J 2 bases short, with 14 bases between. Germline assignment: CDR1 SGHAT and CDR2 FQDESV (reference sequence). The full variable domain, completed using reference TRBV11-1 and TRBJ2-5, is EAEVAQSPRYKITEKSQAVAFWCDPISGHATLYWYRQILGQGPELLVQFQDESVVDDSQLPKDRFSAERLKGVDSTLKIQPAELGDSAMYLCASSYLGGRQETQYFGPGTRLLVL.

The chain combines TRBV10-3 with TRBJ1-2, with TRBD1 matching over 8 bases. The junction had 6 bases not matched to a gene; V was cut back by 5 bases and J by 4 bases. Germline assignment: CDR1 ENHRY and CDR2 SYGVKD. The CDR3 sequence is 14 residues long. CDR3 coding DNA: TGTGCCATCAGTCCAGGGGGCGCAACCTATGGCTACACCTTC. Residues: CAISPGGATYGYTF.

V gene TRBV27 combines with J gene TRBJ2-1; a weak D match, TRBD2 (5 bases). The CDR3 spans 13 residues. V was pared by 2 bases and J by 15 bases, with 17 bases between. CDR1 is MNHEY, CDR2 SMNVEV, per germline (reference sequence). The CDR3 nucleotides are TGTGCCAGCAGTTTAAGTCGAGCGGCTAGACTGTTCTTC. Protein product: CASSLSRAARLFF.